This T cell receptor (beta chain) was obtained from a study of T cells in Graves' hyperthyroidism and ophthalmopathy. Trimming cost V 1 base and J 1 base; bases outside gene matches: 5. Per germline, CDR1 DFQATT and CDR2 SNEGSKA (reference sequence). The CDR3 is 17 amino acids. RNA transcripts provided the source from which TCR beta CDR3 regions were amplified. HTBI primers drove first-round RT-PCR of the TCR CDR3. TCRdb reprocessed the multiplex PCR reads with MiXCR, giving one entry per CDR3 protein. Of 750,000 to 900,000 distinct CDR3 sequences listed, approximately 40% are singletons. Specimen: blood. The chain employs TRBV20-1 and TRBJ1-6; 9 bases agree with TRBD1. The clonotype was recovered from a man younger than 35 with Graves' hyperthyroidism. CDR3 amino acids: CSARGKDRGSYNSPLHF. CDR3 bases: TGCAGTGCTAGAGGAAAGGACAGGGGATCCTATAATTCACCCCTCCACTTT.